This entry is about one TCR beta chain. The data derive from a study of beta chain features in type 1 diabetes. With V trimmed by 6 bases and J by 6 bases, 6 bases remained unmatched. The CDR3 contains 14 residues. Germline V gene data show CDR1 as SGHTA and CDR2 as FQGNSA. Since all of the isolated RNA was reverse transcribed, expressed TCRB transcripts were what got sequenced. Method: immunoSEQ multiplex PCR; TCRdb's copy keeps in-frame clones and lacks some. The profile shows 300,000 to 400,000 clones, more than 9.5% of them singletons. This TCR came from a woman under 40 in good health. Sequencing used naive CD4+ T cells from blood. The chain is built from TRBV7-2 and TRBJ2-2; TRBD2 matches at 8 bases. CDR3 DNA sequence: TGTGCCAGCAGTCTGACTAGCGCCTCCGGGGAGCTGTTTTTT. It codes for CASSLTSASGELFF.